These 30 T cell receptor beta chains came from one sample sequenced in a study of identical twins. TCRdb redid the calling of the 5' RACE reads with MiXCR, one entry per CDR3 protein. Here the sample spans 1.5 million to 2 million distinct CDR3 sequences, around 33% being singletons. Sample: cord blood. Every receptor here comes from a newborn girl in good health.

The rearrangement links TRBV7-9 to TRBJ1-6; D gene unclear. V lost 1 base to trimming and J lost 11 bases, with 12 bases between them. Germline V lookup: CDR1 SEHNR, CDR2 FQNEAQ (reference sequence). The CDR3 has 14 residues. The CDR3 DNA reads as TGTGCCAGCAGCTTAGTAGCCTCAAGGGCACCCCTCCACTTT. Amino acids: CASSLVASRAPLHF.

This rearrangement joins TRBV20-1 to TRBJ1-1, with 7 bases fitting TRBD1. The junction had 4 bases not matched to a gene; V was cut back by 3 bases and J by 0 bases. Germline CDR1 and CDR2: DFQATT and SNEGSKA (reference sequence). This CDR3 contains 14 residues. DNA of the CDR3: TGCAGTGCTAGTAGGGGGCAGTTGAACACTGAAGCTTTCTTT. Protein sequence: CSASRGQLNTEAFF.

This clonotype was observed a few times. V gene TRBV14 combines with J gene TRBJ1-2, with a possible D match to TRBD1 (6 bases). The length of the CDR3 is 12 residues. Trimming shortened V by 4 bases and J by 8 bases, and 11 bases separated the two germline ends. Germline-derived CDR1 and CDR2 are SGHDN and FVKESK. The CDR3 loop reads CASSLLTGGYTF. The CDR3 DNA sequence: TGTGCCAGCAGCCTCCTCACAGGGGGCTACACCTTC.

The rearrangement links TRBV20-1 to TRBJ1-2; D might be TRBD1 (5 bases). The CDR3 extends over 16 amino acids. CDR1 is DFQATT, CDR2 SNEGSKA, per germline (reference sequence). Trimming took 0 bases from V and 8 from J, leaving 22 bases between them. As DNA, the CDR3 is TGCAGTGCTAGAGATGGGCAGGGCTATGATCGGGGAGGCTACACCTTC. This gives the protein CSARDGQGYDRGGYTF.

The gene calls are TRBV7-6 and TRBJ1-3, with TRBD1 as a possible D gene (5 bases). This CDR3 comprises 14 residues. The ends were cut back, 0 bases at V and 4 bases at J, with 7 bases in the middle. CDR1 and CDR2 (germline): SGHVS, FNYEAQ. The CDR3 sequence: CASSLAGPGNTIYF. CDR3 nucleotide sequence: TGTGCCAGCAGCTTAGCGGGGCCAGGAAACACCATATATTTT.

J is TRBJ2-5 and V is TRBV2, with 8 bases aligning to TRBD1. The J call may be faulty, since TRBJ2-1 better matches the DNA end. This CDR3 is 15 amino acids long. CDR1 and CDR2 (germline): SNHLY, FYNNEI. The CDR3 reads CASSRQGSIQETQFF. CDR3 in DNA: TGTGCCAGCAGTCGACAGGGGTCCATCCAAGAGACCCAGTTCTTC.

This clonotype was detected only a few times. The gene calls are TRBV6-6 and TRBJ2-2; 7 bases agree with TRBD2. Germline CDR1 reads MNHNY; CDR2 reads SVGAGI (reference sequence). The V and J ends lost 0 bases and 6 bases, in that order; junction bases with no gene match: 7. This CDR3 region has 16 residues. CDR3: CASSYSSRGRAGELFF. For the CDR3, the DNA is TGTGCCAGCAGTTACTCTTCGCGGGGGAGGGCCGGGGAGCTGTTTTTT.

As for this clonotype: At one of its ends the junction is not consistent with the germline gene, which may arise from a read error. The chain has TRBV12-3 or TRBV12-4 and TRBJ1-4, with a weak D call TRBD1 (6 bases). The CDR3 runs 14 residues. For the CDR3, the DNA is TGTGCCAGCAGCTTAGGCAGGGGAAGGGAAAAACTGTTTTTT. This translates into CASSLGRGREKLFF.

V and J are TRBV4-2 and TRBJ1-5; D is unclear. Trimming cost V 2 bases and J 3 bases, with 20 bases left between them. Germline V gives CDR1 LGHNA, CDR2 YNFKEQ. The CDR3 is 18 amino acids. CDR3 protein: CASSQSIVGSHFNQPQHF. In nucleotides, the CDR3 is TGTGCCAGCAGCCAATCGATAGTGGGGAGCCACTTCAATCAGCCCCAGCATTTT.

The chain carries TRBV30 and TRBJ1-2, with D possibly TRBD1 on 6 matching bases. V was cut by 5 bases and J by 5 bases, with 18 bases left in between. Germline CDR1 GTSNPN, CDR2 SVGIG (reference sequence). The CDR3 runs 14 residues. The CDR3 DNA follows: TGTGCCTGGGAACGAACACAGGGCCTTTATGGCTACACCTTC. This translates into CAWERTQGLYGYTF.

The sample holds a few counts of this clonotype. J is TRBJ2-4 and V is TRBV3-1; weak D call: TRBD1 (5 bases). The V end lost 4 bases, the J end lost 10 bases, and 17 bases lay between the germline ends. The CDR3 runs to 14 residues. CDR1 and CDR2 (germline): LGHDT, YNNKEL (reference sequence). The DNA for the CDR3 is TGTGCCAGCAGCCCCGCCCAGGGCTATTCGATTCAGTACTTC. Its protein product is CASSPAQGYSIQYF.

The chain recombines TRBV5-1 with TRBJ1-6; 8 nucleotides align to TRBD1. V shed 7 bases, J shed 8 bases, and the junction held 5 bases outside the gene matches. Germline CDR1 SGHRS, CDR2 YFSETQ. The CDR3 totals 13 residues. The chain's CDR3 is CASGQGSDSPLHF. CDR3 bases: TGCGCCAGCGGACAGGGATCGGATTCACCCCTCCACTTT.

As regards this clonotype: One end of the junction is discordant with germline, which a read error may explain. The chain recombines TRBV12-3 or TRBV12-4 with TRBJ2-3; D ambiguous. The CDR3 runs 13 residues. CDR3 DNA: TGTACCAGCAGTTTGTATAGCACAGATACGCAGTATTTT. It encodes CTSSLYSTDTQYF.

In this sample, this clonotype turned up a few times. The J gene is TRBJ2-2, the V gene TRBV28; maybe TRBD2 (6 bases). The ends were cut back, 3 bases at V and 5 bases at J, with 25 bases in the middle. Germline V gene data show CDR1 as MDHEN and CDR2 as SYDVKM. The CDR3 is 19 residues long. The CDR3 region has the DNA TGTGCCAGCAGTTTCAGGGTCAGTAGAAGCGGAGGGTGGACCGGGGAGCTGTTTTTT. It specifies CASSFRVSRSGGWTGELFF.

This clonotype was seen just once. This could be a read error, since a much larger clone is one nucleotide away. The chain carries TRBV28 and TRBJ1-4; no clear D gene. From germline, CDR1 is MDHEN and CDR2 SYDVKM. Trimming took 0 bases from V and 7 from J, leaving 3 bases between them. CDR3 size: 12 residues. CDR3 residues: CASSLWAEKLFF. The CDR3 DNA reads as TGTGCCAGCAGTTTATGGGCTGAAAAACTGTTTTTT.

The chain couples TRBV2 to TRBJ2-5; a weak D match, TRBD1 (5 bases). The CDR3 loop spans 13 amino acids. Germline CDR1 and CDR2: SNHLY and FYNNEI. The ends were cut back, 2 bases at V and 4 bases at J, with 8 bases in the middle. The CDR3 DNA follows: TGTGCCAGCAGTGAAATAGGGGTAGAGACCCAGTACTTC. This translates into CASSEIGVETQYF.

The V call is TRBV4-2, the J call TRBJ1-2; 8 nucleotides match TRBD1. CDR3 size: 15 residues. Germline V CDR1 and CDR2: LGHNA, YNFKEQ. After removal of 0 bases from V and 4 bases from J, the junction contained 4 bases not matched to a gene. The chain's CDR3 is CASSQDQTGVYGYTF. CDR3 DNA sequence: TGTGCCAGCAGCCAAGACCAGACAGGGGTCTATGGCTACACCTTC.

The gene calls are TRBV2 and TRBJ1-1, with 7 bases aligning to TRBD1. Per the germline V gene, CDR1 is SNHLY and CDR2 is FYNNEI. J was trimmed by 4 bases and V by 8 bases; bases with no gene match: 10. The length of the CDR3 is 14 residues. The CDR3, as DNA: TGTGCCAGCGCTTTCGGAGGGGGCGGCACTGAAGCTTTCTTT. Its translation is CASAFGGGGTEAFF.

The chain employs TRBV7-8 and TRBJ2-7; 7 bases align to TRBD1. The CDR3 contains 15 residues. Trimming cost V 5 bases and J 7 bases; bases outside gene matches: 14. The germline CDR1 and CDR2 sequences are SGHVS and FQNEAQ. The CDR3 region is CASSPVGTAYNEQYF. Written as DNA, the CDR3 is TGTGCCAGCAGCCCGGTCGGGACAGCCTACAATGAGCAGTACTTC.

The J gene is TRBJ1-1, the V gene TRBV2; D is possibly TRBD1 (6 bases). Looked up from germline, CDR1 is SNHLY and CDR2 is FYNNEI. Trimming took off 7 bases at V and 0 bases at J, with 9 bases between the two ends. CDR3 length: 13 amino acids. Here the CDR3 reads CASIGGLNTEAFF. For the CDR3, the DNA is TGTGCCAGCATTGGGGGGCTGAACACTGAAGCTTTCTTT.

This clonotype was counted only a few times. The V gene is TRBV5-4, the J gene TRBJ1-1; D remains ambiguous. This CDR3 is 11 amino acids long. The germline V gene has CDR1 SGHNT and CDR2 YYREEE (reference sequence). V shed 6 bases and J shed 2 bases, with 5 bases lying between them. This CDR3 reads CASISNTEAFF. As DNA, the CDR3 is TGTGCCAGCATTTCTAACACTGAAGCTTTCTTT.

The rearrangement joins TRBV12-3 or TRBV12-4 to TRBJ1-1; 9 bases align to TRBD1. There are 12 residues in the CDR3. Unmatched junction bases numbered 3, after V lost 5 bases and J lost 8 bases. CDR3 in DNA: TGTGCCAGCAGTACACAGGGGGCGGAAGCTTTCTTT. Protein: CASSTQGAEAFF.

For this clonotype: In this CDR3 the conserved last residue, phenylalanine or tryptophan, is missing, so a read error is likely. The V and J genes are TRBV28 and TRBJ2-7; weak D call: TRBD1 (6 bases). The CDR3 has 14 amino acids. Trimming stripped 5 bases from V and 0 bases from J, with 11 bases between. Germline CDR1 is MDHEN and CDR2 is SYDVKM. CDR3 sequence (DNA): TGTGCCAGCAGTCGGACAGCGAGCTCCTACGAGCAGTACTCC. Translating it yields CASSRTASSYEQYS.

This clonotype was seen ten or more times. The rearrangement joins TRBV7-9 to TRBJ2-7; D is undetermined. Germline CDR1 is SEHNR and CDR2 is FQNEAQ (reference sequence). Trimming took 5 bases from V and 9 from J, leaving 14 bases between them. The CDR3 has 12 residues. The CDR3 coding sequence is TGTGCCAGCAGCGCGTCTGGCTTGGTGCAGTACTTC. It codes for CASSASGLVQYF.

This rearrangement joins TRBV4-2 to TRBJ2-3; TRBD2 is a possible D gene (6 bases). The CDR3 consists of 14 residues. V was clipped by 2 bases and J by 5 bases, with 11 bases between them. Germline V gene lookup returns CDR1 LGHNA and CDR2 YNFKEQ. CDR3 in amino acids: CASSQRLVLDTQYF. The CDR3 DNA sequence: TGTGCCAGCAGCCAACGACTAGTTCTAGATACGCAGTATTTT.

The table lists this clonotype with a few counts. This chain connects TRBV6-5 to TRBJ2-7, with 7 bases matching TRBD2. V lost 0 bases and J lost 4; bases outside the gene matches: 3. Germline V lookup: CDR1 MNHEY, CDR2 SVGAGI. CDR3 length: 14 residues. CDR3 protein: CASSYSPAGYEQYF. DNA for the CDR3: TGTGCCAGCAGTTACTCTCCAGCGGGGTACGAGCAGTACTTC.

This chain connects TRBV6-2 or TRBV6-3 to TRBJ2-3, with TRBD2 matching over 10 bases. This CDR3 spans 15 amino acids. The germline CDR1 and CDR2 sequences are MNHEY and SVGEGT. V shed 8 bases, J shed 2 bases, and the junction held 7 bases outside the gene matches. CDR3 nucleotide sequence: TGTGCCAGCCCCTCCGGGACTAGCGTCACAGATACGCAGTATTTT. Amino acid sequence: CASPSGTSVTDTQYF.

This clonotype was seen more than once but under ten times. The rearrangement links TRBV7-2 to TRBJ2-1; the D gene could be TRBD1 or TRBD2 (5 bases each). The CDR3 sequence is 15 residues long. V lost 2 bases and J 4 bases, leaving 12 bases between the germline ends. The germline CDR1 and CDR2 sequences are SGHTA and FQGNSA. CDR3 coding DNA: TGTGCCAGCAGCTTACTGGGGGATTGGTACAATGAGCAGTTCTTC. As protein: CASSLLGDWYNEQFF.

This chain links TRBV5-1 with TRBJ2-7; 9 bases line up with TRBD2. CDR3 length equals 15 residues. Unmatched junction bases numbered 4, after V lost 0 bases and J lost 3 bases. The germline V gene encodes CDR1 SGHRS and CDR2 YFSETQ. Here the CDR3 DNA reads TGCGCCAGCAGCTTGGGGACTAGCGCCGTCTACGAGCAGTACTTC. It specifies CASSLGTSAVYEQYF.

This clonotype has just a few counts. V is TRBV20-1 and J is TRBJ1-5, with D possibly being TRBD1 (6 bases). Per the germline V gene, CDR1 is DFQATT and CDR2 is SNEGSKA (reference sequence). Trimming stripped 5 bases from V and 6 bases from J, with 14 bases between. The CDR3 is made up of 13 amino acids. As DNA, the CDR3 is TGCAGTGCTGGGGGGCGCCGGGGTCAGCCCCAGCATTTT. This codes for CSAGGRRGQPQHF.